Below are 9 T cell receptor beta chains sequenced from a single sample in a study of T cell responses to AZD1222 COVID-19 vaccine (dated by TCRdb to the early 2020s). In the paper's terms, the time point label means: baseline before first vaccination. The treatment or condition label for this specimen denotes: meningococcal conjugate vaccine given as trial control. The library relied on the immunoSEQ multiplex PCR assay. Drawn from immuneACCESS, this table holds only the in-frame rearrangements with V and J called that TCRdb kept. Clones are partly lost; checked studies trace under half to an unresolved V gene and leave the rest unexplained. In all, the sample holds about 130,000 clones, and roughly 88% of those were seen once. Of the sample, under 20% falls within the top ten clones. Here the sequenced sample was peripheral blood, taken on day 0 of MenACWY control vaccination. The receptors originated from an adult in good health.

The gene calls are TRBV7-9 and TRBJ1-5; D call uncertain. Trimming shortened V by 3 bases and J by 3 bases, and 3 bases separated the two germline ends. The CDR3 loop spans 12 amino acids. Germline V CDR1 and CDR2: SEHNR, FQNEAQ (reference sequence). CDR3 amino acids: CASSFVNQPQHF. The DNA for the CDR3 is TGTGCCAGCAGCTTTGTCAATCAGCCCCAGCATTTT. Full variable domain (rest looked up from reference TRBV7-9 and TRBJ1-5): DTGVSQNPRHKITKRGQNVTFRCDPISEHNRLYWYRQTLGQGPEFLTYFQNEAQLEKSRLLSDRFSAERPKGSFSTLEIQRTEQGDSAMYLCASSFVNQPQHFGDGTRLSIL.

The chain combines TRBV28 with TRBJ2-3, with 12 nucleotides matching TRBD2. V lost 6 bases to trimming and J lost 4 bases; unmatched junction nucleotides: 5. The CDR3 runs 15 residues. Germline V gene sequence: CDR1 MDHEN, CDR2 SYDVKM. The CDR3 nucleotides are TGTGCCAGCAGATCCGGGACTAGCGGGCCAGATACGCAGTATTTT. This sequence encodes CASRSGTSGPDTQYF. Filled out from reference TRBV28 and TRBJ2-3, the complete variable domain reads DVKVTQSSRYLVKRTGEKVFLECVQDMDHENMFWYRQDPGLGLRLIYFSYDVKMKEKGDIPEGYSVSREKKERFSLILESASTNQTSMYLCASRSGTSGPDTQYFGPGTRLTVL.

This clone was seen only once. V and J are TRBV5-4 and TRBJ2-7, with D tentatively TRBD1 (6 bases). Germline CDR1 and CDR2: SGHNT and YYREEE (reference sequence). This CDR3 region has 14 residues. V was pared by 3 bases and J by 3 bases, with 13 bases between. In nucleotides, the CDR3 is TGTGCCAGCAGCTCGCCGGGACAAAACTACGAGCAGTACTTC. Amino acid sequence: CASSSPGQNYEQYF.

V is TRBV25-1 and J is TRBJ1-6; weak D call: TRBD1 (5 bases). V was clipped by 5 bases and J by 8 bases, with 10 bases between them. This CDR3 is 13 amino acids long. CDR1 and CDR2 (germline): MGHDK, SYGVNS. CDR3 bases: TGTGCCAGCAGTTGGGGGTCGGATTCACCCCTCCACTTT. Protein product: CASSWGSDSPLHF.

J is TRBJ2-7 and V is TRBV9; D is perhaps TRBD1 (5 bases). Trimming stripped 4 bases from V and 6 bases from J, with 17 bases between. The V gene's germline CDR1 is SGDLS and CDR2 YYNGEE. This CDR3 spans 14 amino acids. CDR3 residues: CASSPRDFSGEQYF. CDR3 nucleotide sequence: TGTGCCAGCAGCCCCAGGGATTTCTCCGGCGAGCAGTACTTC.

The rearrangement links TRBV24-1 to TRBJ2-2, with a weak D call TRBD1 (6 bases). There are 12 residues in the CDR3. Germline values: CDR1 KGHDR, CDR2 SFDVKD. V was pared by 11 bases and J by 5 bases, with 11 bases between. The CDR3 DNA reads TGTGCCATTCAGGACAGTACCGGGGAGCTGTTTTTT. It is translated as CAIQDSTGELFF.

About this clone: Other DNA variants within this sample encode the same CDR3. The CDR3 DNA is TGTGCCAGCAGCCTCTACACTGAAGCTTTCTTT. This gives the protein CASSLYTEAFF. The chain employs TRBV7-2 and TRBJ1-1; D is undetermined. The V end was cut by 5 bases, the J end by 3 bases, with 4 bases between. The CDR3 length is 11 residues. Germline CDR1 reads SGHTA; CDR2 reads FQGNSA.

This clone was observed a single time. This CDR3 is CSGRDRGNEKLFF. The CDR3 nucleotides are TGCAGCGGAAGGGACAGGGGGAATGAAAAACTGTTTTTT. V gene TRBV29-1 combines with J gene TRBJ1-4; 11 bases agree with TRBD1. Germline CDR1 is SQVTM and CDR2 is ANQGSEA. After removal of 7 bases from V and 5 bases from J, the junction contained 3 bases not matched to a gene. There are 13 residues in the CDR3. Using reference TRBV29-1 and TRBJ1-4 for the parts outside the CDR3, the full variable domain is SAVISQKPSRDICQRGTSLTIQCQVDSQVTMMFWYRQQPGQSLTLIATANQGSEATYESGFVIDKFPISRPNLTFSTLTVSNMSPEDSSIYLCSGRDRGNEKLFFGSGTQLSVL.

The CDR3 loop reads CASSVAGLASTGELFF. CDR3 nucleotide sequence: TGTGCCAGCAGCGTAGCTGGGCTAGCGAGCACCGGGGAGCTGTTTTTT. This sequence joins TRBV9 and TRBJ2-2; a possible D gene is TRBD2 (6 bases). Germline CDR1 reads SGDLS; CDR2 reads YYNGEE. The V end was cut by 0 bases, the J end by 4 bases, with 13 bases between. This CDR3 has 16 residues.